The T cell receptor beta chain under discussion was sequenced for a study of T cell responses to AZD1222 COVID-19 vaccine. Findings and caveats of the study: The CD4 TCRs associated with vaccination extended across spike and predominated at 160-218 and 743-854. Clonal diversity was possibly underestimated; the donors were predominantly white British and more often female. Targets within unmutated variant regions were reportedly found for nearly half of spike-specific TCRs.

This clone has more than one count but fewer than ten. What it binds is not known. The data were produced by immunoSEQ multiplex PCR, yet TCRdb's version contains in-frame clones alone and is incomplete. The table shows more than 95,000 clones, with around nine tenths occurring only once. The sample consisted of peripheral blood, taken on day 0 of AZD1222 vaccination. This TCR was sampled from an adult in good health.

The CDR3 region has the DNA TGTGCCAGCAGCCCGGCTCCTAGGACAGGGAAGGGAGAGACCCAGTACTTC. Translating gives CASSPAPRTGKGETQYF. This chain joins TRBV5-6 and TRBJ2-5; 8 nucleotides line up with TRBD1. The CDR3 sequence is 17 residues long. The V gene's germline CDR1 is SGHDT and CDR2 YYEEEE. V lost 4 bases to trimming and J lost 4 bases; unmatched junction nucleotides: 15.